The 21 T cell receptor beta chains given below trace back to one sample, sequenced in a study of early T cells in non-severe SARS-CoV-2 infection. TCRdb reprocessed the 5' RACE reads via MiXCR and lists one record per CDR3 protein. The sample has 65,000 to 80,000 distinct CDR3 sequences; 13% are singletons. Material for sequencing was whole blood. These receptors all come from an adult who was a healthcare worker with PCR-confirmed SARS-CoV-2 infection or an uninfected control (not recorded which).

This clonotype was observed a handful of times. The chain couples TRBV30 to TRBJ1-6; 9 bases line up with TRBD1. CDR1 GTSNPN and CDR2 SVGIG come from the germline V gene (reference sequence). This CDR3 contains 18 residues. J was trimmed by 5 bases and V by 2 bases; bases with no gene match: 13. The CDR3: CAWSPGQGKEGHNSPLHF. CDR3 in DNA: TGTGCCTGGAGTCCCGGACAGGGGAAGGAAGGGCATAATTCACCCCTCCACTTT. The whole variable domain, filled in from reference TRBV30 and TRBJ1-6, reads SQTIHQWPATLVQPVGSPLSLECTVEGTSNPNLYWYRQAAGRGLQLLFYSVGIGQISSEVPQNLSASRPQDRQFILSSKKLLLSDSGFYLCAWSPGQGKEGHNSPLHFGNGTRLTVT.

Many counts were recorded for this clonotype. The rearrangement links TRBV5-4 to TRBJ2-7; D unresolved. The CDR3 covers 15 residues. In germline, CDR1 is SGHNT, CDR2 YYREEE (reference sequence). Trimming stripped 0 bases from V and 2 bases from J, with 12 bases between. The CDR3 sequence is CASSLVPSTAYEQYF. The CDR3 DNA is TGTGCCAGCAGCTTGGTTCCCTCCACGGCCTACGAGCAGTACTTC.

J is TRBJ2-1 and V is TRBV7-8, with 9 bases aligning to TRBD2. Germline V gene data show CDR1 as SGHVS and CDR2 as FQNEAQ. The CDR3 spans 16 residues. Trimming at V came to 2 bases and at J to 6 bases, leaving 8 bases not matched to a gene. For the CDR3, the DNA is TGTGCCAGCAGCTTATTGGGTAGCGGGAGAGCCAATGAGCAGTTCTTC. Protein product: CASSLLGSGRANEQFF.

This clonotype came up a few times. The CDR3 DNA reads TGTGCCAGCAGCCTTGGACAAACTGAAGCTTTCTTT. Its protein product is CASSLGQTEAFF. This chain links TRBV11-2 with TRBJ1-1; tentatively, D is TRBD1 (5 bases). V lost 5 bases, J lost 5 bases, and 9 bases lay in between. The CDR3 sequence is 12 residues long. CDR1 SGHAT and CDR2 FQNNGV come from the germline V gene.

This clonotype has only a few counts. The chain has TRBV7-6 and TRBJ1-4; D is unresolved. Germline V CDR1 and CDR2: SGHVS, FNYEAQ. CDR3 length: 13 residues. V was trimmed by 4 bases and J by 4 bases, leaving 7 bases between them. In nucleotides, the CDR3 is TGTGCCAGCAGCTCAGTAGATAATGAAAAACTGTTTTTT. Its translation is CASSSVDNEKLFF.

The chain recombines TRBV2 with TRBJ1-2, with D possibly matching TRBD1 (5 bases). This CDR3 has 14 residues. Germline CDR1 SNHLY, CDR2 FYNNEI. Trimming pared 3 bases from V and 2 bases from J, leaving 10 bases between. DNA of the CDR3: TGTGCCAGCAGTGACAGGGAGTTGAACTATGGCTACACCTTC. Protein product: CASSDRELNYGYTF.

The chain employs TRBV5-1 and TRBJ2-7; TRBD1 agrees at 9 bases. Germline CDR1 SGHRS, CDR2 YFSETQ. This CDR3 contains 14 residues. Losses at the gene ends were 2 bases for V and 4 bases for J; bases not matched to a gene: 4. The CDR3 reads CASSFTGGNYEQYF. The CDR3 nucleotides are TGCGCCAGCAGCTTCACAGGGGGCAATTACGAGCAGTACTTC.

This chain connects TRBV3-1 to TRBJ2-2; the match to TRBD2 covers 13 bases. The V segment lost 4 bases and the J segment 1 base; nucleotides outside the gene matches: 9. The CDR3 has 19 residues. Germline CDR1 LGHDT, CDR2 YNNKEL (reference sequence). The CDR3 here is CASSPSGLAGSRNTGELFF. The CDR3 bases are TGTGCCAGCAGCCCCTCGGGACTAGCGGGATCCAGGAACACCGGGGAGCTGTTTTTT.

V usage is TRBV7-6 and J usage is TRBJ2-2, with D possibly matching TRBD1 (6 bases). The germline V and J ends were trimmed by 5 bases and 4 bases, with 14 bases remaining between them. Germline CDR1 and CDR2: SGHVS and FNYEAQ. This CDR3 spans 15 amino acids. CDR3 amino acids: CASSLLGTTTGELFF. Here the CDR3 DNA reads TGTGCCAGCAGCCTACTAGGGACAACCACCGGGGAGCTGTTTTTT. The full variable domain, its missing parts supplied by reference TRBV7-6 and TRBJ2-2, is GAGVSQSPRYKVTKRGQDVALRCDPISGHVSLYWYRQALGQGPEFLTYFNYEAQQDKSGLPNDRFSAERPEGSISTLTIQRTEQRDSAMYRCASSLLGTTTGELFFGEGSRLTVL.

In this sample, this clonotype turned up many times. The chain couples TRBV12-3 or TRBV12-4 to TRBJ2-6; D call uncertain. V was trimmed by 6 bases and J by 0 bases, leaving 9 bases between them. The CDR3 has 15 residues. CDR3 sequence (DNA): TGTGCCAGCAGATTCTCGGTCTCTGGGGCCAACGTCCTGACTTTC. Translating gives CASRFSVSGANVLTF.

A few counts support this clonotype. The rearrangement links TRBV4-2 to TRBJ2-2; D gene unclear. This CDR3 has 12 amino acids. The germline gives CDR1 LGHNA, CDR2 YNFKEQ. The V gene lost 1 base and the J gene lost 8 bases, with 5 bases spanning the gap. The CDR3 loop reads CASSQGVGELFF. In DNA form, the CDR3 reads TGTGCCAGCAGCCAAGGCGTGGGGGAGCTGTTTTTT.

This clonotype occurred a few times. The chain recombines TRBV7-8 with TRBJ1-5; D gene ambiguous. The CDR3 has 18 residues. CDR1 SGHVS and CDR2 FQNEAQ come from the germline V gene. The V gene lost 5 bases and the J gene lost 2 bases, with 22 bases spanning the gap. CDR3: CASSTTPTGQRGNQPQHF. The CDR3 nucleotides are TGTGCCAGCAGCACAACCCCCACCGGGCAAAGAGGCAATCAGCCCCAGCATTTT.

V usage is TRBV19 and J usage is TRBJ1-1; no reliable D call. The germline CDR1 and CDR2 sequences are LNHDA and SQIVND (reference sequence). The germline V and J ends were trimmed by 5 bases and 1 base, with 11 bases remaining between them. The CDR3 has 14 residues. The CDR3 here is CASSQVNPNTEAFF. CDR3 in DNA: TGTGCCAGTAGTCAGGTCAACCCGAACACTGAAGCTTTCTTT.

The genes are TRBV5-1 and TRBJ1-1; D is uncertain. V lost 0 bases to trimming and J lost 0 bases, with 9 bases between them. This CDR3 has 15 residues. Germline CDR1 SGHRS, CDR2 YFSETQ. The CDR3: CASSLDGGLNTEAFF. In nucleotides, the CDR3 is TGCGCCAGCAGCTTGGACGGAGGCCTGAACACTGAAGCTTTCTTT.

A few counts support this clonotype. V is TRBV6-5 and J is TRBJ2-2; D is perhaps TRBD2 (6 bases). The CDR3 sequence is 15 residues long. The V end lost 7 bases, the J end lost 5 bases, and 17 bases lay between the germline ends. Germline assignment: CDR1 MNHEY and CDR2 SVGAGI. CDR3 sequence: CASNHRDSRTGELFF. The CDR3 DNA reads as TGTGCCAGCAACCACCGGGACTCAAGGACCGGGGAGCTGTTTTTT.

The chain joins TRBV6-2 or TRBV6-3 to TRBJ1-1, with TRBD1 matching 9 bases. This CDR3 region has 15 residues. The trim removed 8 bases at V and 5 bases at J, leaving 12 bases unmatched. Germline V gene sequence: CDR1 MNHEY, CDR2 SVGEGT. The CDR3 sequence: CASLPPTGGRTEAFF. The CDR3 coding sequence is TGTGCCAGCCTCCCCCCGACAGGGGGAAGGACTGAAGCTTTCTTT.

This clonotype was detected only a few times. This chain uses TRBV18 with TRBJ1-2; 8 bases agree with TRBD1. V lost 4 bases, J lost 1 base, and 2 bases stayed unmatched. The V gene's germline CDR1 is KGHSH and CDR2 LQKENI. The CDR3 has 14 residues. CDR3 nucleotide sequence: TGTGCCAGCTCACGGACAGGGAATAACTATGGCTACACCTTC. Translation: CASSRTGNNYGYTF.

The sample holds many counts of this clonotype. The chain links TRBV24-1 to TRBJ1-1; TRBD1 matches at 7 bases. CDR3 length equals 14 residues. The V gene's germline CDR1 is KGHDR and CDR2 SFDVKD. The ends lost 4 bases at V and 13 bases at J; junction bases unmatched: 14. For the CDR3, the DNA is TGTGCCACCAGTGACCCCCGACAGGGATTTGGTTTTTTCTTT. As protein: CATSDPRQGFGFFF.

This clonotype was seen a handful of times. V usage is TRBV6-5 and J usage is TRBJ1-5, with D possibly matching TRBD1 (6 bases). CDR3 size: 16 residues. The germline V gene has CDR1 MNHEY and CDR2 SVGAGI. V shed 5 bases and J shed 0 bases, with 14 bases lying between them. The CDR3: CASSLGGAYSNQPQHF. The CDR3 DNA reads TGTGCCAGCAGTCTTGGGGGCGCCTATAGCAATCAGCCCCAGCATTTT.

This chain links TRBV12-5 with TRBJ2-3; 9 bases map to TRBD2. The V and J ends lost 2 bases and 2 bases, in that order; junction bases with no gene match: 8. Germline CDR1 and CDR2: LGHNT and FRNRAP. The CDR3 runs 17 residues. CDR3 in amino acids: CASGLPPSSGATDTQYF. The CDR3 DNA sequence: TGTGCTAGTGGTTTGCCCCCTTCTAGCGGGGCCACAGATACGCAGTATTTT.

This clonotype has only a few counts. The V gene is TRBV7-9, the J gene TRBJ1-6; D is ambiguous. Trimming pared 1 base from V and 6 bases from J, leaving 7 bases between. Germline V gene sequence: CDR1 SEHNR, CDR2 FQNEAQ (reference sequence). The CDR3 has 14 amino acids. The CDR3, as DNA: TGTGCCAGCAGCTTAGGATTCAGTAATTCACCCCTCCACTTT. This sequence encodes CASSLGFSNSPLHF. The full variable domain, with the rest looked up from reference TRBV7-9 and TRBJ1-6, is DTGVSQNPRHKITKRGQNVTFRCDPISEHNRLYWYRQTLGQGPEFLTYFQNEAQLEKSRLLSDRFSAERPKGSFSTLEIQRTEQGDSAMYLCASSLGFSNSPLHFGNGTRLTVT.